This entry features one T cell receptor (beta chain) sequence. Its matching antigen is unknown. This entry is derived from a study of post-analysis software for immune sequencing data. Study-level results: In patients, about five TRBV segments were more frequent than in controls, with TRBV5-6, TRBV5-1 and TRBV20-1 among them. Clustering by F measure revealed strong co-clustering among samples prepared together in one batch.

Germline-derived CDR1 and CDR2 are MDHEN and SYDVKM. CDR3 size: 14 residues. The V and J ends lost 4 bases and 4 bases, in that order; junction bases with no gene match: 6. Included in the TCR beta cDNA libraries were unique molecular identifiers. TCRdb analysed the PCR reads with MiXCR anew, one entry per CDR3 protein. This repertoire shows about 190,000 distinct CDR3 sequences, approximately 30% found once; its top ten account for 3% to 3.5%. V is TRBV28 and J is TRBJ1-1, with 7 bases lining up with TRBD1. The sample taken for sequencing was blood. The clonotype comes from a girl aged 2-17 years with multiple sclerosis. The CDR3 region has the DNA TGTGCCAGCAGTTCAAGACAGGGATCCACTGAAGCTTTCTTT. Translation gives CASSSRQGSTEAFF.